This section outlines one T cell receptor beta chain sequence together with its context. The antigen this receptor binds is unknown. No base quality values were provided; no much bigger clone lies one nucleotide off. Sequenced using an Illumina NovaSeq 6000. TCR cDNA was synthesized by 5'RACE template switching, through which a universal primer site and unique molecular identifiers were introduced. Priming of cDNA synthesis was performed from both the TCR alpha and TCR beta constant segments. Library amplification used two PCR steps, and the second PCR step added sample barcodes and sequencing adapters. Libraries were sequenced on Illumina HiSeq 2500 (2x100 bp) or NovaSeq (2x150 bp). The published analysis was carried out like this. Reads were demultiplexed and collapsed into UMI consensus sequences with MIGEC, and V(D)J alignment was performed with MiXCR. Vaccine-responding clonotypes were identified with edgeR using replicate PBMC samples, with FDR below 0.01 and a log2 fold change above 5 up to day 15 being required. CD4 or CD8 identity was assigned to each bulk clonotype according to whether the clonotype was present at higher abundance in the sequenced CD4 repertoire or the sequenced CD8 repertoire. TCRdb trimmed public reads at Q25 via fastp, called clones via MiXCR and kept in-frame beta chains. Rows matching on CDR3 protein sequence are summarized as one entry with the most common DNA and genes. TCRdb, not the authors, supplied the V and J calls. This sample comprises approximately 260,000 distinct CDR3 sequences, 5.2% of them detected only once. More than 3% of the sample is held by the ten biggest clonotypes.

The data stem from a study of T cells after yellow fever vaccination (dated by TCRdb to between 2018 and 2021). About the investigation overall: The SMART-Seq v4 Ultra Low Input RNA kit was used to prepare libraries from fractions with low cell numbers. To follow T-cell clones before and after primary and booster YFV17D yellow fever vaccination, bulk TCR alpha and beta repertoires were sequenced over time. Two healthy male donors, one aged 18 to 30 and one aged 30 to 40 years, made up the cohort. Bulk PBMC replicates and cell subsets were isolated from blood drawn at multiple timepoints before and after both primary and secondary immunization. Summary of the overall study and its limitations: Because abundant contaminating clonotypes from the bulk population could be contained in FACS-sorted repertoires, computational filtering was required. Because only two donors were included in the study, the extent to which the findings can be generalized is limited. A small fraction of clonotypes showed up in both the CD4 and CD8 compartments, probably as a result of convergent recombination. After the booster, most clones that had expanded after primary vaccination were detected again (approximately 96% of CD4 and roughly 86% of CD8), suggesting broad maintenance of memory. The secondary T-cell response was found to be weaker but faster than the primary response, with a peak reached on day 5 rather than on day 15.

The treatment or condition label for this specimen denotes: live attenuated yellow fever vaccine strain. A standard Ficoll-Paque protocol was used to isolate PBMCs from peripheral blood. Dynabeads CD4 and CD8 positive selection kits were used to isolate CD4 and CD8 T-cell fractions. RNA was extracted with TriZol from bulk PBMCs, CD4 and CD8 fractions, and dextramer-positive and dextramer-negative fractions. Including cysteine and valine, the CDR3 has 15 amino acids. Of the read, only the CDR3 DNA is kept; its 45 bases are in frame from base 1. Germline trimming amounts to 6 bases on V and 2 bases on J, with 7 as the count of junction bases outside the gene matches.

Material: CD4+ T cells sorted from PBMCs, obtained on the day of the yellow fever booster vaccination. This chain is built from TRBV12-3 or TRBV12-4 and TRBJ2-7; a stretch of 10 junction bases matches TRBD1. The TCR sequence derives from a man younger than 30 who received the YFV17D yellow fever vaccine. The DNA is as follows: TGTGCCAGCAGATCCGACAGGGGGCGAACCTACGAGCAGTACGTC. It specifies CASRSDRGRTYEQYV.